Below, 15 T cell receptor beta chains from the same sample are listed, as sequenced in a study of blood T cell repertoires in COVID-19. The table came from immunoSEQ multiplex PCR; TCRdb's copy has only in-frame clones and leaves some out. The repertoire has 100,000 to 120,000 clones, roughly 79% of them found once; the top ten carry under 40%. The sequenced material came from peripheral blood. Receptors originate from a man older than 75 with acute or convalescent COVID-19.

The chain employs TRBV7-2 and TRBJ2-1, with TRBD2 matching 8 bases. CDR1 and CDR2 (germline): SGHTA, FQGNSA. The CDR3 totals 17 residues. V was clipped by 1 base and J by 7 bases; unmatched bases: 12. CDR3 residues: CASSLGLATSFRNEQFF. The CDR3 nucleotides read TGTGCCAGCAGCTTAGGACTAGCGACCAGTTTTCGGAATGAGCAGTTCTTC.

V is TRBV7-6 and J is TRBJ1-2; D perhaps matches TRBD1 (5 bases). The CDR3 runs 15 residues. V was shortened by 1 base and J by 0 bases, with 9 bases between the two germline ends. In germline, CDR1 is SGHVS, CDR2 FNYEAQ. CDR3 region: CASSLETGANYGYTF. The CDR3 DNA is TGTGCCAGCAGCTTAGAAACGGGGGCTAACTATGGCTACACCTTC.

The V and J genes are TRBV7-8 and TRBJ2-3; 12 bases are shared with TRBD2. The J segment lost 7 bases and the V segment lost 1 base, leaving 0 bases of the junction unmatched. The CDR3 sequence is 14 residues long. The germline V gene has CDR1 SGHVS and CDR2 FQNEAQ. The CDR3 DNA sequence: TGTGCCAGCAGCTTAGGGACTAGCGGGAATACGCAGTATTTT. This translates into CASSLGTSGNTQYF.

The V and J genes are TRBV2 and TRBJ1-2; a possible D gene is TRBD1 (6 bases). V lost 6 bases, J lost 6 bases, and 14 bases lay in between. CDR1 SNHLY and CDR2 FYNNEI come from the germline V gene. The CDR3 sequence is 13 residues long. This CDR3 reads CASSVQGIDGYTF. In DNA form, the CDR3 reads TGTGCCAGCAGCGTACAGGGAATCGATGGCTACACCTTC.

The chain employs TRBV18 and TRBJ2-7, with a tentative D call TRBD1 (6 bases). V was clipped by 6 bases and J by 2 bases, with 17 bases between them. The CDR3 is 15 amino acids. Germline V lookup: CDR1 KGHSH, CDR2 LQKENI. CDR3 protein: CASSTTQGPAYEQYF. The CDR3, as DNA: TGTGCCAGCTCCACCACGCAGGGGCCGGCCTACGAGCAGTACTTC.

This clone has more than one count but fewer than ten. The CDR3 bases are TGTGCCAGCAGCCAAGAGGTTACAGGGGGCGATGGGGAAGCTTTCTTT. Amino acids: CASSQEVTGGDGEAFF. The chain is built from TRBV3-1 (or the pseudogene TRBV3-2) and TRBJ1-1; 9 bases are shared with TRBD1. CDR3 size: 16 residues. Germline V gene data show CDR1 as LGHDT and CDR2 as YNNKEL (reference sequence). The ends lost 0 bases at V and 8 bases at J; junction bases unmatched: 10.

This chain connects TRBV28 to TRBJ2-7, with 7 positions matching TRBD1. Germline-derived CDR1 and CDR2 are MDHEN and SYDVKM. Losses at the gene ends were 10 bases for V and 0 bases for J; bases not matched to a gene: 3. This CDR3 has 12 residues. The chain's CDR3 is CATRDSSYEQYF. The CDR3, as DNA: TGTGCCACCAGGGACAGCTCCTACGAGCAGTACTTC.

The chain links TRBV18 to TRBJ1-3; D not resolved. This CDR3 spans 14 amino acids. Germline V gives CDR1 KGHSH, CDR2 LQKENI. V was pared by 2 bases and J by 0 bases, with 5 bases between. The CDR3 protein is CASSPNYSGNTIYF. The DNA for the CDR3 is TGTGCCAGCTCACCAAACTACTCTGGAAACACCATATATTTT.

The chain joins TRBV5-4 to TRBJ1-2; weak D call: TRBD1 (5 bases). The germline V gene has CDR1 SGHNT and CDR2 YYREEE (reference sequence). Trimming took 1 base from V and 3 from J, leaving 13 bases between them. This CDR3 contains 15 residues. CDR3 in amino acids: CASSLRQSSYYGYTF. The CDR3 DNA is TGTGCCAGCAGCTTGAGACAGTCGTCCTACTATGGCTACACCTTC. Full variable domain (rest looked up from reference TRBV5-4 and TRBJ1-2): ETGVTQSPTHLIKTRGQQVTLRCSSQSGHNTVSWYQQALGQGPQFIFQYYREEENGRGNFPPRFSGLQFPNYSSELNVNALELDDSALYLCASSLRQSSYYGYTFGSGTRLTVV.

J is TRBJ2-7 and V is TRBV2; TRBD2 is a possible D gene (6 bases). Per germline, CDR1 SNHLY and CDR2 FYNNEI. The CDR3 has 13 amino acids. V lost 7 bases, J lost 0 bases, and 10 bases lay in between. CDR3 nucleotides: TGTGCCAGCAAGCAGGACTACTCCTACGAGCAGTACTTC. Amino acid sequence: CASKQDYSYEQYF.

A few counts support this clone. J is TRBJ1-4 and V is TRBV7-8; D remains unclear. This CDR3 spans 16 amino acids. Germline CDR1 SGHVS, CDR2 FQNEAQ. V lost 4 bases and J 6 bases, leaving 18 bases between the germline ends. CDR3 bases: TGTGCCAGCAGCTCCCTCCACCTCAACAGTGATGAAAAACTGTTTTTT. Translating gives CASSSLHLNSDEKLFF.

J is TRBJ1-2 and V is TRBV19; 9 bases agree with TRBD1. In germline, CDR1 is LNHDA, CDR2 SQIVND (reference sequence). This CDR3 is 15 amino acids long. V shed 6 bases and J 5 bases; nucleotides not matched to a gene: 10. The CDR3 sequence: CASRTGGRAAYGYTF. DNA for the CDR3: TGTGCCAGTAGGACAGGGGGTAGGGCGGCGTATGGCTACACCTTC.

This clone was detected only once. DNA for the CDR3: TGTGCCAGTAGTGACAGGGGGCGGTTGAACACTGAAGCTTTCTTT. Translating gives CASSDRGRLNTEAFF. The V gene is TRBV19, the J gene TRBJ1-1; 10 nucleotides line up with TRBD1. The CDR3 has 15 amino acids. J lost 0 bases, V lost 5 bases, and 3 bases had no gene match. Germline assignment: CDR1 LNHDA and CDR2 SQIVND (reference sequence).

This chain uses TRBV4-3 with TRBJ2-1; D unresolved. Germline lookup yields CDR1 LGHNA and CDR2 YSLEER. The CDR3 runs to 13 residues. The ends were cut back, 0 bases at V and 8 bases at J, with 8 bases in the middle. The CDR3 DNA is TGCGCCAGCAGCCAAGAACCCGGAGATGAGCAGTTCTTC. Translated, it gives CASSQEPGDEQFF.

This clone came up a few times. The chain's CDR3 is CASAVSGMPHEQYF. The CDR3 nucleotides are TGTGCCAGCGCCGTTAGCGGGATGCCCCACGAGCAGTACTTC. V is TRBV27 and J is TRBJ2-7; 8 bases fit TRBD2. The CDR3 consists of 14 residues. Looked up from germline, CDR1 is MNHEY and CDR2 is SMNVEV (reference sequence). With 8 bases clipped from V and 5 bases from J, the junction kept 11 bases outside the gene matches.